This T cell receptor (beta chain) was found in a study of blood T cell repertoires in COVID-19. Measured with immunoSEQ multiplex PCR; TCRdb has only the in-frame clones, and not every one. The sample carries 400,000 to 450,000 clones, 88% recorded once. The CDR3 extends over 16 amino acids. Trimming took off 2 bases at V and 2 bases at J, with 13 bases between the two ends. Germline V gene lookup returns CDR1 MGHDK and CDR2 SYGVNS. While infection was still active, Seattle patients were enrolled and then followed longitudinally. Input material: peripheral blood. This receptor was identified in a woman aged 45-65 years with COVID-19, enrolled during active disease. V gene TRBV25-1 combines with J gene TRBJ1-3; tentative D call: TRBD1 (6 bases). The CDR3 protein is CASSEIFQGPGNTIYF. CDR3 DNA sequence: TGTGCCAGCAGTGAAATTTTTCAGGGGCCTGGAAACACCATATATTTT.